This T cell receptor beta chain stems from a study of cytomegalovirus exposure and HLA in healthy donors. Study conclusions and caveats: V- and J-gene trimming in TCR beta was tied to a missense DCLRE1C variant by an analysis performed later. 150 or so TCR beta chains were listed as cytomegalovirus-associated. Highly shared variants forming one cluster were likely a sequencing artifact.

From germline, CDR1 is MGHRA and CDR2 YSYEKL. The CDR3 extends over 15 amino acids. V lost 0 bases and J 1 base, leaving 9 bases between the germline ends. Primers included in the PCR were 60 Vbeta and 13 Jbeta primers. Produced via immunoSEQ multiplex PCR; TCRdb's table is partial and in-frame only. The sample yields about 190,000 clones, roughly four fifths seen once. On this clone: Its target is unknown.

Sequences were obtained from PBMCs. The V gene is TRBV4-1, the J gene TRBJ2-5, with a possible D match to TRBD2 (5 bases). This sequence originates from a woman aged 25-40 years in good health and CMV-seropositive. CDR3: CASSQEGGGQETQYF. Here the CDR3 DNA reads TGCGCCAGCAGCCAAGAAGGAGGCGGCCAAGAGACCCAGTACTTC.